The T cell receptor beta chain under discussion was sequenced for a study of graft-versus-host responses after intestinal transplantation. A note on this clone: Its matching antigen is unknown.

Assay: immunoSEQ multiplex PCR; the TCRdb copy retains only in-frame clones and omits some. Altogether 90,000 to 95,000 clones are present, roughly 93% being singletons, with the ten largest covering 0.45% to 0.6%. Trimming at V came to 3 bases and at J to 0 bases, leaving 13 bases not matched to a gene. The CDR3 loop spans 19 amino acids. CDR1 is SGDLS and CDR2 is YYNGEE in the germline V gene. This TCR was recovered from a human donor who received an intestinal transplant. V and J are TRBV9 and TRBJ2-3; TRBD2 matches 10 bases. Here the sequenced sample was unstimulated CD8+ T cells sorted from spleen or lymph node cells, taken before intestinal transplant. As DNA, the CDR3 is TGTGCCAGCAGCGCCCCAAAGTCCCCTAGCGGGGGAAGCACAGATACGCAGTATTTT. Its protein product is CASSAPKSPSGGSTDTQYF.